Each of the 22 T cell receptor beta chains below was sequenced from the same sample in a study of T cells in localized non-small cell lung cancer. Profiled with immunoSEQ multiplex PCR; TCRdb holds only in-frame clones, not every one. The table lists roughly 1,200 clones, about 21% of them singletons, with 21% in the top ten. The sample consisted of normal lung tissue next to the tumor, taken before any cancer treatment. The receptors shown here come from a woman aged 40-75 years with stage II lung adenocarcinoma.

In this sample, this clone is large. Sequence at one end of the junction differs from germline and may be a read error. V gene TRBV6-8 combines with J gene TRBJ1-4, with D perhaps matching TRBD1 (6 bases). The CDR3 sequence is 16 residues long. CDR1 MNHGY and CDR2 SAAAGT come from the germline V gene. The CDR3 is CASSYSSAGAKEKLFF. The CDR3 coding sequence is TGTGCCAGCAGTTACTCGTCGGCAGGGGCTAAGGAAAAACTGTTTTTT.

CDR3 DNA: TGCGCCAGCAGCTTGGAAGGGGTCCCGCATGGGACCGGGGAGCTGTTTTTT. It is translated as CASSLEGVPHGTGELFF. V gene TRBV5-1 combines with J gene TRBJ2-2; D is possibly TRBD1 (5 bases). V was cut by 0 bases and J by 5 bases, with 17 bases left in between. This CDR3 comprises 17 residues. Germline V gene data show CDR1 as SGHRS and CDR2 as YFSETQ. Based on the CDR3 plus reference TRBV5-1 and TRBJ2-2, the full variable domain is KAGVTQTPRYLIKTRGQQVTLSCSPISGHRSVSWYQQTPGQGLQFLFEYFSETQRNKGNFPGRFSGRQFSNSRSEMNVSTLELGDSALYLCASSLEGVPHGTGELFFGEGSRLTVL.

This clone came up a few times. V is TRBV11-3 and J is TRBJ2-7; D could derive from TRBD1 or TRBD2 (5 bases each). The CDR3 contains 14 residues. Looked up from germline, CDR1 is SGHNT and CDR2 is YENEEA. V was pared by 5 bases and J by 0 bases, with 11 bases between. The CDR3 DNA sequence: TGTGCCAGCAGCCGTGGGACGGCCTCCTACGAGCAGTACTTC. Protein product: CASSRGTASYEQYF.

This clone has a single count. The gene calls are TRBV11-3 and TRBJ2-3, with TRBD2 matching 7 bases. The CDR3 totals 15 residues. CDR1 is SGHNT, CDR2 YENEEA, per germline. V lost 5 bases and J lost 0; bases outside the gene matches: 5. The CDR3 loop is CASSDLAASTDTQYF. CDR3 bases: TGTGCCAGCAGCGACCTAGCGGCTAGCACAGATACGCAGTATTTT.

This clone was counted a few times. The chain has TRBV19 and TRBJ2-1, with D perhaps TRBD2 (6 bases). The germline V and J ends were trimmed by 4 bases and 2 bases, with 15 bases remaining between them. The CDR3 is 16 residues long. Germline loops: CDR1 LNHDA, CDR2 SQIVND (reference sequence). CDR3 residues: CASSTPGWEAYNEQFF. The DNA of the CDR3 is TGTGCCAGTAGTACTCCTGGGTGGGAGGCCTACAATGAGCAGTTCTTC.

By share, this clone counts as large. The chain is built from TRBV6-8 and TRBJ1-4; D is perhaps TRBD1 (5 bases). CDR3 length: 16 amino acids. Trimming stripped 0 bases from V and 1 base from J, with 9 bases between. From germline, CDR1 is MNHGY and CDR2 SAAAGT. The CDR3 DNA follows: TGTGCCAGCAGTTACTCAGGGGCCCAAACTAATGAAAAACTGTTTTTT. Its translation: CASSYSGAQTNEKLFF.

V usage is TRBV9 and J usage is TRBJ2-7, with TRBD1 identical over 9 bases. CDR3 length equals 13 residues. Germline V lookup: CDR1 SGDLS, CDR2 YYNGEE. V shed 3 bases and J 2 bases; nucleotides not matched to a gene: 0. The chain's CDR3 is CASSGQGAYEQYF. The CDR3 nucleotides are TGTGCCAGCAGCGGACAGGGGGCCTACGAGCAGTACTTC.

This clone rates as large. The rearrangement links TRBV9 to TRBJ1-2; D perhaps matches TRBD1 (6 bases). Germline V gene data show CDR1 as SGDLS and CDR2 as YYNGEE. CDR3 length: 18 amino acids. V shed 5 bases and J shed 2 bases, with 25 bases lying between them. DNA of the CDR3: TGTGCCAGCAGTGATGAGGATACAGGGATGAGGTCAAACTATGGCTACACCTTC. Translation: CASSDEDTGMRSNYGYTF.

This rearrangement joins TRBV15 to TRBJ2-5, with D possibly being TRBD1 (5 bases). The ends were cut back, 4 bases at V and 1 base at J, with 16 bases in the middle. CDR3 size: 16 residues. Looked up from germline, CDR1 is LNHNV and CDR2 is YYDKDF (reference sequence). The CDR3 sequence: CATSKGYQSIQETQYF. The CDR3 DNA follows: TGTGCCACCAGCAAGGGGTACCAGTCCATCCAAGAGACCCAGTACTTC.

This clone was seen a handful of times. The genes are TRBV6-8 and TRBJ2-1; D possibly matches TRBD1 or TRBD2 (6 bases each). V dropped 6 bases and J dropped 6 bases, with 12 bases sitting between them. The length of the CDR3 is 13 residues. CDR1 and CDR2 from the germline V gene are MNHGY and SAAAGT. CDR3 bases: TGTGCCAGCAGCAACAGGGAGGCCAATGAGCAGTTCTTC. Encoded protein: CASSNREANEQFF.

The chain employs TRBV30 and TRBJ2-3; D may be TRBD1 (6 bases). Per germline, CDR1 GTSNPN and CDR2 SVGIG (reference sequence). The CDR3 length is 13 residues. V was cut by 5 bases and J by 8 bases, with 17 bases left in between. The CDR3 DNA sequence: TGTGCCTGGGCGACAGGCCCGGCGGGTACGCAGTATTTT. This sequence encodes CAWATGPAGTQYF.

The chain combines TRBV19 with TRBJ2-3; 7 bases are shared with TRBD2. CDR3 length: 14 residues. Germline CDR1 reads LNHDA; CDR2 reads SQIVND (reference sequence). J gave up 1 base and V 3 bases, and 1 base lay outside the gene matches. The chain's CDR3 is CASSMGGGTDTQYF. In nucleotides, the CDR3 is TGTGCCAGTAGTATGGGAGGGGGCACAGATACGCAGTATTTT.

V gene TRBV4-1 combines with J gene TRBJ2-1; 10 nucleotides match TRBD1. Germline-derived CDR1 and CDR2 are MGHRA and YSYEKL. The V and J ends lost 5 bases and 7 bases, in that order; junction bases with no gene match: 11. The CDR3 has 16 residues. CDR3 bases: TGCGCCAGCAGCTACTCCGGGACAGGGGAGGTTAATGAGCAGTTCTTC. It specifies CASSYSGTGEVNEQFF.

This clone was observed once. The rearrangement links TRBV10-2 to TRBJ1-1; no definite D call. CDR1 WSHSY and CDR2 SAAADI come from the germline V gene. The CDR3 covers 13 residues. V was clipped by 3 bases and J by 5 bases, with 10 bases between them. In DNA form, the CDR3 reads TGCGCCAGCAGTGAAGCGGGGAGGACTGAAGCTTTCTTT. It is translated as CASSEAGRTEAFF.

This clone is large within its sample. This chain connects TRBV4-1 to TRBJ2-5; the match to TRBD2 covers 11 bases. The CDR3 contains 17 residues. Looked up from germline, CDR1 is MGHRA and CDR2 is YSYEKL. The V segment lost 2 bases and the J segment 2 bases; nucleotides outside the gene matches: 7. The CDR3 reads CASSQQTSGRPQETQYF. For the CDR3, the DNA is TGCGCCAGCAGCCAACAAACTAGCGGGAGACCTCAAGAGACCCAGTACTTC.

V gene TRBV6-8 combines with J gene TRBJ2-7; 9 nucleotides agree with TRBD1. Germline V gene data show CDR1 as MNHGY and CDR2 as SAAAGT. The CDR3 sequence is 14 residues long. V shed 3 bases, J shed 6 bases, and the junction held 6 bases outside the gene matches. CDR3 bases: TGTGCCAGCAGTTATACGGGACAGGGACGCGAGCAGTACTTC. Its protein product is CASSYTGQGREQYF.

The rearrangement uses TRBV11-3 and TRBJ2-7, with D possibly being TRBD2 (5 bases). The V end lost 1 base, the J end lost 0 bases, and 16 bases lay between the germline ends. Germline V gene lookup returns CDR1 SGHNT and CDR2 YENEEA. CDR3 length equals 17 residues. CDR3 residues: CASSLGLVGRSSYEQYF. The DNA of the CDR3 is TGTGCCAGCAGCTTAGGGCTCGTGGGGAGAAGCTCCTACGAGCAGTACTTC.

This clone was recorded a few times. The chain recombines TRBV9 with TRBJ2-1, with TRBD2 identical over 12 bases. Per germline, CDR1 SGDLS and CDR2 YYNGEE. The CDR3 sequence is 13 residues long. V trimming: 3 bases; J trimming: 10 bases; junction bases outside the gene matches: 2. CDR3 loop: CASSGTSGTEQFF. The CDR3 DNA reads TGTGCCAGCAGCGGGACTAGCGGGACGGAGCAGTTCTTC.

A single count supports this clone. The chain is built from TRBV19 and TRBJ1-1; tentatively, D is TRBD1 (6 bases). The germline gives CDR1 LNHDA, CDR2 SQIVND (reference sequence). This CDR3 region has 15 residues. Trimming removed 6 bases at V and 0 bases at J, with 14 bases between. The CDR3 region is CASRPQGSMNTEAFF. The CDR3, as DNA: TGTGCCAGTAGGCCTCAGGGGAGCATGAACACTGAAGCTTTCTTT.

The V gene is TRBV19, the J gene TRBJ2-6; TRBD1 is a possible D gene (5 bases). The V end lost 3 bases, the J end lost 2 bases, and 14 bases lay between the germline ends. CDR3 length equals 17 residues. The germline V gene has CDR1 LNHDA and CDR2 SQIVND (reference sequence). The CDR3 sequence: CASSISIKGPGANVLTF. DNA of the CDR3: TGTGCCAGTAGTATTAGCATAAAGGGGCCTGGGGCCAACGTCCTGACTTTC. The variable domain in full, with the rest retrieved from reference TRBV19 and TRBJ2-6, is DGGITQSPKYLFRKEGQNVTLSCEQNLNHDAMYWYRQDPGQGLRLIYYSQIVNDFQKGDIAEGYSVSREKKESFPLTVTSAQKNPTAFYLCASSISIKGPGANVLTFGAGSRLTVL.

By sample fraction, this clone is medium-sized. The CDR3: CASSNRDLNTEAFF. The CDR3, as DNA: TGTGCCAGCAGCAACCGTGACCTGAACACTGAAGCTTTCTTT. The rearrangement joins TRBV2 to TRBJ1-1; D is unclear. The CDR3 runs to 14 residues. V lost 6 bases, J lost 0 bases, and 11 bases lay in between. Germline loops: CDR1 SNHLY, CDR2 FYNNEI. The full variable domain, with the rest looked up from reference TRBV2 and TRBJ1-1, is EPEVTQTPSHQVTQMGQEVILRCVPISNHLYFYWYRQILGQKVEFLVSFYNNEISEKSEIFDDQFSVERPDGSNFTLKIRSTKLEDSAMYFCASSNRDLNTEAFFGQGTRLTVV.

This clone counts as large. V and J are TRBV28 and TRBJ1-1; D is unresolved. V was shortened by 3 bases and J by 1 base, with 18 bases between the two germline ends. This CDR3 has 17 residues. The germline gives CDR1 MDHEN, CDR2 SYDVKM. The CDR3 nucleotides read TGTGCCAGCAGTTTGGTTACAGACGAAAACCGGAACACTGAAGCTTTCTTT. This codes for CASSLVTDENRNTEAFF.